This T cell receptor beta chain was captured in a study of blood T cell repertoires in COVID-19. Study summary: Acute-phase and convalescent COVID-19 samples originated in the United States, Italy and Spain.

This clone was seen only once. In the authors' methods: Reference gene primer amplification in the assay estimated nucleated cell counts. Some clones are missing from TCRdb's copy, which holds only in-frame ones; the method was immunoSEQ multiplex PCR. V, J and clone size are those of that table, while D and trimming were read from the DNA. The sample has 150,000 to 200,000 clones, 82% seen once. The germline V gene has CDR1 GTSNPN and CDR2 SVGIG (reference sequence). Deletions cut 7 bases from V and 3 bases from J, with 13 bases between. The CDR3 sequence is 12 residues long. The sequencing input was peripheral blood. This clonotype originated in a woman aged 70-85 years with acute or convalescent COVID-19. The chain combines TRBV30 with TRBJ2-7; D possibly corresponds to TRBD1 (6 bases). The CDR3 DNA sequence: TGTGCCTCCGCCGGACAGAACTACGAGCAGTACTTC. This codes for CASAGQNYEQYF.